This T cell receptor (beta chain) was profiled in a study of vaccination and CD4 T cells after COVID-19. Study at large: With a range of 35 to 161, the median interval from diagnosis to drawing post-COVID samples was roughly 91 days. Control wells got either CEFX epitopes, HIV-1 Nef peptides, or no peptide at all. Study observations and caveats: Convalescent patients had a median roughly 86% of post-vaccine SARS-CoV-2-reactive clones that were detected only after vaccination, not before it. Analysis of convalescent patients found that 304 of 307 vaccine-specific clones were spike mono-reactive.

Treatment meaning: approximately nine-day PBMC culture with coronavirus spike peptide pools or control peptides (ViraFEST assay). Cultured CD4+ T cells had their DNA profiled by the Oncomine TCR Beta short-read assay. TCRdb called the PCR reads again in MiXCR, with one record for every CDR3 protein. Of roughly 15,000 distinct CDR3 sequences in the sample, roughly two fifths were seen once. Concerning this clonotype: Its target is not known.

V lost 7 bases, J lost 6 bases, and 5 bases stayed unmatched. The CDR3 totals 14 residues. What was sequenced was CD4+ T cells from blood, cultured in vitro. This TCR was sampled from a human donor who had recovered from COVID-19. The chain combines TRBV12-3 or TRBV12-4 with TRBJ1-5; TRBD1 aligns across 11 bases. The CDR3 here is CASTAGTGGQPQHF. For the CDR3, the DNA is TGTGCCAGCACCGCCGGGACAGGGGGTCAGCCCCAGCATTTT.